These T cell receptor beta chains were read from a single sample in a study of T cell repertoires in cytomegalovirus infection. These receptors' antigens are unknown. TCRdb reprocessed the reads with MiXCR, giving one entry per CDR3 protein. The sample contains fewer than 900,000 distinct CDR3 sequences, approximately 32% of which appear only once. The material sequenced was cultured CD8+ T cells from PBMCs, taken from culture after CMV antigen stimulation. These receptors all come from a human donor in good health (CMV status not recorded). Some clones in this sample may be carry-over from other donors' samples. CDR3s include the opening cysteine and the closing phenylalanine or tryptophan. Each record gives: J gene, clone size, V gene, D gene, CDR3 protein, CDR3 DNA. A D gene is named only where the DNA matches it firmly. Rows may omit the clone size; those that give it use once, few, many or a size class.

>TRBJ2-4|NA|TRBV10-3|NA
CAISDAENIQYF
TGTGCCATCAGTGATGCGGAAAACATTCAGTACTTC
>TRBJ1-5|few|TRBV6-6|NA
CASSYEDNQPQHF
TGTGCCAGCAGTTACGAGGATAATCAGCCCCAGCATTTT
>TRBJ1-1|NA|TRBV7-2|TRBD1
CASSFLGWGQGFRTEAFF
TGTGCCAGCAGCTTCTTAGGATGGGGACAGGGGTTCCGCACTGAAGCTTTCTTT
>TRBJ2-1|few|TRBV6-1|TRBD1
CASCTGVDEQFF
TGTGCCAGCTGTACAGGGGTGGATGAGCAGTTCTTC
>TRBJ2-3|few|TRBV7-6|TRBD2
CASSGSGGDPDTQYF
TGTGCCAGCTCTGGGAGCGGGGGGGATCCAGATACGCAGTATTTT
>TRBJ1-5|NA|TRBV6-2/TRBV6-3|NA
CASSYTRRGGGIRIHQPQHF
TGTGCCAGCAGTTACACTCGCCGGGGCGGGGGAATAAGGATCCATCAGCCCCAGCATTTT
>TRBJ1-6|NA|TRBV20-1|NA
CSARDKGEYYNSPLHF
TGCAGTGCTAGAGATAAGGGGGAATACTATAATTCACCCCTCCACTTT
>TRBJ1-2|NA|TRBV9|NA
CASSVALRDYTGADGYTF
TGTGCCAGCAGCGTCGCTTTAAGGGATTACACCGGGGCGGATGGCTACACCTTC
>TRBJ1-1|few|TRBV19|NA
CASTIQGTTEAFF
TGTGCCAGTACTATACAGGGTACCACTGAAGCTTTCTTT
>TRBJ2-3|many|TRBV7-2|NA
CASSRRWQGTDTQYF
TGTGCCAGCAGCCGTAGATGGCAGGGCACAGATACGCAGTATTTT
>TRBJ2-7|few|TRBV19|NA
CAKSRTAFYEQYF
TGTGCCAAGAGCCGGACAGCGTTCTACGAGCAGTACTTC
>TRBJ1-5|NA|TRBV7-8|TRBD1
CASSLRGQARSNQPQHF
TGTGCCAGCAGCCTCCGGGGACAGGCAAGAAGCAATCAGCCCCAGCATTTT
>TRBJ2-5|NA|TRBV27|NA
CASSWFTGSQETQYF
TGTGCCAGCAGTTGGTTTACAGGGTCCCAAGAGACCCAGTACTTC
>TRBJ1-1|NA|TRBV7-9|NA
CAQGQGNTEAFF
TGTGCCCAGGGGCAGGGGAACACTGAAGCTTTCTTT
>TRBJ1-3|few|TRBV7-9|NA
CASSPRDTSPSGNTIYF
TGTGCCAGCAGTCCCCGGGACACTTCTCCCTCTGGAAACACCATATATTTT
>TRBJ1-2|few|TRBV27|NA
CASSFGIGQNGYTF
TGTGCCAGCAGTTTCGGGATAGGACAAAATGGCTACACCTTC
>TRBJ2-5|NA|TRBV7-4|TRBD2
CASARLAGFQETQYF
TGTGCCAGCGCCCGGCTAGCGGGGTTCCAAGAGACCCAGTACTTC
>TRBJ2-1|few|TRBV12-5|TRBD1
CASGFAGQVYNEQFF
TGTGCTAGTGGTTTTGCGGGACAGGTGTACAATGAGCAGTTCTTC
>TRBJ2-1|NA|TRBV4-1|TRBD1
CASSHHFSGTGGNEQFF
TGCGCCAGCAGCCATCATTTTTCCGGGACAGGGGGGAATGAGCAGTTCTTC
>TRBJ2-1|few|TRBV6-1|NA
CASSTGEENEQFF
TGTGCCAGCAGTACGGGGGAAGAGAATGAGCAGTTCTTC